Following are 18 T cell receptor beta chains from one sample sequenced in a study of cytomegalovirus exposure and HLA in healthy donors. The method was immunoSEQ multiplex PCR; TCRdb's version includes in-frame clones alone and lacks a portion of them. The repertoire holds approximately 76,000 clones, with roughly 94% as singletons. The sample consisted of PBMCs. These receptors all stem from a woman under 30 in good health and CMV-seropositive.

The genes are TRBV28 and TRBJ2-1, with 8 nucleotides matching TRBD2. CDR1 is MDHEN and CDR2 is SYDVKM in the germline V gene. J gave up 5 bases and V 3 bases, and 3 bases lay outside the gene matches. The CDR3 is 14 residues long. The CDR3 region is CASSLGGGNNEQFF. The CDR3 bases are TGTGCCAGCAGTTTGGGCGGGGGGAACAATGAGCAGTTCTTC.

The rearrangement uses TRBV19 and TRBJ1-1, with D perhaps TRBD1 (6 bases). The CDR3 has 14 residues. Trimming cost V 4 bases and J 2 bases, with 11 bases left between them. Germline V gene sequence: CDR1 LNHDA, CDR2 SQIVND (reference sequence). CDR3 region: CASSTRTVNTEAFF. The CDR3, as DNA: TGTGCCAGTAGTACACGGACAGTTAACACTGAAGCTTTCTTT.

The chain joins TRBV7-8 to TRBJ1-6; D unresolved. Germline CDR1 reads SGHVS; CDR2 reads FQNEAQ. The CDR3 spans 14 residues. Trimming left V 4 bases short and J 10 bases short, with 14 bases between. In nucleotides, the CDR3 is TGTGCCAGCAGCTCCCAAAACGGGGAATCACCCCTCCACTTT. This sequence encodes CASSSQNGESPLHF. Together with reference TRBV7-8 and TRBJ1-6, the CDR3 gives the full variable domain: GAGVSQSPRYKVAKRGQDVALRCDPISGHVSLFWYQQALGQGPEFLTYFQNEAQLDKSGLPSDRFFAERPEGSVSTLKIQRTQQEDSAVYLCASSSQNGESPLHFGNGTRLTVT.

The chain carries TRBV4-2 and TRBJ2-5; D might be TRBD2 (5 bases). V shed 1 base and J shed 4 bases, with 10 bases lying between them. The germline V gene has CDR1 LGHNA and CDR2 YNFKEQ. This CDR3 has 14 residues. The CDR3 protein is CASSQVNEGETQYF. CDR3 DNA: TGTGCCAGCAGCCAAGTTAACGAGGGAGAGACCCAGTACTTC.

The V and J genes are TRBV5-1 and TRBJ2-2, with 7 bases identical to TRBD2. The CDR3 covers 15 residues. Trimming at V came to 4 bases and at J to 2 bases, leaving 5 bases not matched to a gene. The V gene's germline CDR1 is SGHRS and CDR2 YFSETQ. The DNA of the CDR3 is TGCGCCAGCAGCCGGGCTAGCGGTAACACCGGGGAGCTGTTTTTT. It is translated as CASSRASGNTGELFF.

The J gene is TRBJ1-5, the V gene TRBV6-1; the D is unclear. V was shortened by 6 bases and J by 7 bases, with 19 bases between the two germline ends. Germline V gene lookup returns CDR1 MNHNS and CDR2 SASEGT. The CDR3 spans 15 residues. Written as DNA, the CDR3 is TGTGCCAGCAGCAAAGCTTTAGAGGGAGGACAGCCCCAGCATTTT. The encoded protein is CASSKALEGGQPQHF.

The rearrangement links TRBV2 to TRBJ1-2; D is perhaps TRBD1 (5 bases). Deletions cut 7 bases from V and 7 bases from J, with 19 bases between. The CDR3 extends over 14 amino acids. Germline CDR1 and CDR2: SNHLY and FYNNEI. Here the CDR3 reads CASTTSKGDGGYTF. The CDR3 coding sequence is TGTGCCAGCACCACTAGCAAAGGGGACGGTGGCTACACCTTC. Complete variable domain (other parts from reference TRBV2 and TRBJ1-2): EPEVTQTPSHQVTQMGQEVILRCVPISNHLYFYWYRQILGQKVEFLVSFYNNEISEKSEIFDDQFSVERPDGSNFTLKIRSTKLEDSAMYFCASTTSKGDGGYTFGSGTRLTVV.

This chain joins TRBV5-6 and TRBJ2-7, with TRBD2 as a possible D gene (5 bases). CDR3 length: 14 residues. Germline V CDR1 and CDR2: SGHDT, YYEEEE. V was cut by 4 bases and J by 3 bases, with 14 bases left in between. In nucleotides, the CDR3 is TGTGCCAGCAGCCGCGGACTCCGAGACTACGAGCAGTACTTC. Translated: CASSRGLRDYEQYF.

The rearrangement joins TRBV11-1 to TRBJ2-1; no firm D call. This CDR3 is 17 amino acids long. In germline, CDR1 is SGHAT, CDR2 FQDESV (reference sequence). The V and J ends lost 6 bases and 7 bases respectively, with 25 bases between them. The CDR3, as DNA: TGTGCCAGCAGTCCTGACCGGAAAAGTCGACACGTGAATGAGCAGTTCTTC. It yields the protein CASSPDRKSRHVNEQFF.

V and J are TRBV19 and TRBJ2-6; the D is unclear. Trimming removed 6 bases at V and 1 base at J, with 13 bases between. The CDR3 runs to 16 residues. Per germline, CDR1 LNHDA and CDR2 SQIVND (reference sequence). CDR3 protein: CASSYTALSGANVLTF. The CDR3 DNA reads as TGTGCCAGTAGCTATACCGCTTTGTCTGGGGCCAACGTCCTGACTTTC.

This chain uses TRBV7-2 with TRBJ1-1; no firm D call. Germline CDR1 and CDR2: SGHTA and FQGNSA. The length of the CDR3 is 13 residues. V was pared by 1 base and J by 10 bases, with 13 bases between. The CDR3 loop is CASSLEAGFVAFF. The DNA of the CDR3 is TGTGCCAGCAGCTTAGAGGCAGGCTTTGTAGCTTTCTTT.

V gene TRBV6-6 combines with J gene TRBJ1-1, with D hard to call. From germline, CDR1 is MNHNY and CDR2 SVGAGI (reference sequence). The CDR3 is 13 residues long. Trimming took 5 bases from V and 3 from J, leaving 10 bases between them. CDR3: CASSGTRDTEAFF. CDR3 nucleotides: TGTGCCAGCAGTGGTACGAGGGACACTGAAGCTTTCTTT.

The rearrangement joins TRBV28 to TRBJ2-7; TRBD1 matches 9 bases. Germline CDR1 MDHEN, CDR2 SYDVKM. J was trimmed by 1 base and V by 4 bases; bases with no gene match: 8. The CDR3 spans 16 residues. In nucleotides, the CDR3 is TGTGCCAGCAGTTCCCCCACGACAGGGGGTTCCTACGAGCAGTACTTC. It codes for CASSSPTTGGSYEQYF.

The chain joins TRBV7-9 to TRBJ1-1; D remains unclear. V was clipped by 2 bases and J by 3 bases, with 4 bases between them. Germline CDR1 is SEHNR and CDR2 is FQNEAQ (reference sequence). The CDR3 spans 12 residues. The CDR3 sequence is CASSLYHTEAFF. The CDR3 DNA is TGTGCCAGCAGCTTATATCACACTGAAGCTTTCTTT.

This chain connects TRBV5-4 to TRBJ1-3; no clear D. This CDR3 contains 14 residues. The V gene lost 1 base and the J gene lost 4 bases, with 9 bases spanning the gap. CDR1 is SGHNT and CDR2 is YYREEE in the germline V gene (reference sequence). CDR3 nucleotides: TGTGCCAGCAGCTTGAGCGGAGAGGGAAACACCATATATTTT. Protein sequence: CASSLSGEGNTIYF.

The chain combines TRBV10-1 with TRBJ1-4; TRBD1 matches at 7 bases. CDR1 is WNHNN and CDR2 is SYGVQD in the germline V gene (reference sequence). The CDR3 consists of 16 residues. V gave up 2 bases and J gave up 3 bases; unmatched junction bases: 6. This CDR3 reads CASSEAGGAANEKLFF. CDR3 in DNA: TGCGCCAGCAGTGAGGCAGGGGGAGCAGCTAATGAAAAACTGTTTTTT.

V and J are TRBV5-1 and TRBJ1-1, with 9 bases aligning to TRBD1. The V and J ends lost 0 bases and 4 bases, in that order; junction bases with no gene match: 4. Germline assignment: CDR1 SGHRS and CDR2 YFSETQ. This CDR3 has 15 amino acids. The CDR3 DNA is TGCGCCAGCAGCTTGGATGGGACAGGGTCCACTGAAGCTTTCTTT. Translating gives CASSLDGTGSTEAFF.

The genes are TRBV5-6 and TRBJ2-2; 7 nucleotides agree with TRBD2. Per the germline V gene, CDR1 is SGHDT and CDR2 is YYEEEE. V lost 4 bases, J lost 0 bases, and 6 bases stayed unmatched. This CDR3 is 16 amino acids long. In DNA, the CDR3 is TGTGCCAGCAGCCAATGGGGACTACCGAACACCGGGGAGCTGTTTTTT. Translating gives CASSQWGLPNTGELFF.